The present T cell receptor (beta chain) was sequenced within a study of T cells in women clearing cervical HPV infection (dated by TCRdb to the late 2010s). In the study overall: Cases were 20 to 25 women with histologically confirmed HPV16-related CIN3 or worse, including a couple of invasive cancers. The controls were about 26 women whose single incident HPV16 infection cleared within 12 months with no development of precancer or cancer. Blood from cases was drawn at the visit where the lesion was first identified, while blood from controls was drawn once the infection was no longer detected. Among cases, blood sampling occurred a median of about 150 days after lesion detection, with an interquartile range of roughly 90 to 200 days. Since only a few of the women had HLA typing available, the possibility that HLA type was acting as a confounder could not be ruled out. This exploratory proof-of-principle case-control study, nested within the Guanacaste HPV Natural History Study in Costa Rica, compared TCR repertoires among women with different cervical HPV16 outcomes. Cases and controls were matched on year of sample collection and on age within five years. A median age of about 30 years was observed in cases versus roughly 40 in controls, and no significant differences in baseline characteristics were found. In the parent cohort, more than 8,500 women aged 18 or older were enrolled in Guanacaste, Costa Rica, during about 1992 to 1994 and then followed for under 9 years. Five blinded duplicates per group were added as quality controls, so that some 60 samples were obtained: about 50 participants and approximately 10 replicates.

Using the immunoSEQ assay, multiplex PCR amplified TCR beta CDR3 regions from an average of around 1.2 ug of genomic DNA per sample. Primer bias was corrected in the assay by using a complete synthetic TCR repertoire to establish an amplification baseline. The amplicons were sequenced on the Illumina platform. The published analysis was carried out like this. Sequences were error-corrected by clustering with frequency ratios and a modified nearest-neighbor algorithm, then analyzed in the immunoSEQ Analyzer with IMGT gene definitions. At each rarefaction depth, TCR richness and evenness were averaged across 20 rarefaction repeats, and any sample with fewer sequences than the depth was left out. Wilcoxon rank sum tests with FDR correction were used to compare V, D and J gene relative abundances between the groups. For the blinded duplicates, the intraclass correlation was approximately 96% for TCR richness and averaged about 76% across 66 gene segments. The table was pulled from immuneACCESS by TCRdb, which kept in-frame rearrangements only. Such tables lose some clones; where checked, under half of the loss comes from unresolved V genes, and the rest has no known cause. V, J and clone size reflect that table, while D and trimming were determined from the DNA. The table for this sample records tens of thousands of clones. The ten largest clonotypes hold 6% to 8% of the sample.

Every participant had a single incident cervical HPV16 infection, and women with prevalent HPV16 infections were excluded. Cervical HPV DNA was detected with MY09/MY11 PCR, and genotyping was done by dot-blot hybridization. Around 16 mL of heparinized blood was centrifuged, after which the buffy coat was aliquoted, frozen at -30 degrees C, and then stored at -80 degrees C. QIAGEN kits were used to extract genomic DNA from buffy coat specimens. Study-wide conclusions, independent of this receptor: Significantly higher TCR repertoire richness was observed in CIN3+ cases than in controls across sequencing depths, whereas no difference in evenness was found. By combining richness with V gene abundances, random forest classifiers separated cases from controls with an estimated AUC of roughly 0.84. Cases had lower TRBV6-7 relative abundance than controls (about 0.099% versus 0.16%; Bonferroni P = 0.0008). Because the number of T cells in each sample was unknown, differences in richness could reflect differing T-cell content rather than repertoire biology. The cross-sectional design could not show whether the associations came before the infection or were a result of it, and neither effector/memory subsets nor HPV-specific T cells were isolated.

The CDR3 sequence holds 15 residues, the cysteine and phenylalanine included. Shown are 36 bases from within the CDR3, in frame from base 1. The junction shows trimming of 5 bases on V and 2 bases on J, plus 17 bases between the germline ends. The CDR1 and CDR2 encoded by the germline V gene (reference sequence) are DFQATT and SNEGSKA. A remark on this clone: The antigen it recognizes is unknown. Read coverage stops 3 residues before the CDR3 terminus; the germline J gene supplies the remainder.

This chain is built from TRBV20-1 and TRBJ2-3, and TRBD2 may be the D gene, going by 5 matching bases. This TCR came from a woman between 18 and 75 years old with a cervical HPV16 infection that either progressed to CIN3+ or cleared (not recorded which). Sequencing was performed on blood buffy coat. The part of the CDR3 DNA that was read is TGCAGTGCTCCCCCCCGTATGCGGGCCACAGATACG. Translation gives CSAPPRMRATDT. In full, the CDR3 reads CSAPPRMRATDTQYF.